These 13 T cell receptor beta chains share one sample of origin, sequenced in a study of T cell responses to AZD1222 COVID-19 vaccine. The table came from immunoSEQ multiplex PCR; TCRdb's copy has only in-frame clones and leaves some out. The sample records more than 150,000 clones, 90% being singletons. Sequenced here: peripheral blood, sampled on day 0 of AZD1222 vaccination. These receptors were taken from an adult in good health.

The J gene is TRBJ1-1, the V gene TRBV6-2 or TRBV6-3; D remains ambiguous. The ends were cut back, 0 bases at V and 3 bases at J, with 11 bases in the middle. The CDR3 contains 15 residues. From germline, CDR1 is MNHEY and CDR2 SVGEGT. The DNA of the CDR3 is TGTGCCAGCAGTTACTCGAGGGTATGGGACACTGAAGCTTTCTTT. Protein product: CASSYSRVWDTEAFF.

This chain uses TRBV7-2 with TRBJ2-3; TRBD2 agrees at 8 bases. This CDR3 comprises 16 residues. The V gene's germline CDR1 is SGHTA and CDR2 FQGNSA. The V segment lost 3 bases and the J segment 2 bases; nucleotides outside the gene matches: 7. The CDR3 sequence is CASSLGLGVDTDTQYF. The DNA of the CDR3 is TGTGCCAGCAGCTTGGGACTAGGGGTAGACACAGATACGCAGTATTTT.

This clone showed up just once. This chain links TRBV15 with TRBJ2-5; possibly TRBD2 for D (6 bases). V gave up 8 bases and J gave up 5 bases, with 15 bases separating them. Germline loops: CDR1 LNHNV, CDR2 YYDKDF (reference sequence). The CDR3 length is 13 residues. The CDR3 DNA is TGTGCCACCCGATTCGACAGCGGGGAGACCCAGTACTTC. This codes for CATRFDSGETQYF.

The table lists this clone with a count of one. Written as DNA, the CDR3 is TGTGCCAGCTCACCCGGACAGGGCGATAATTCACCCCTCCACTTT. Residues: CASSPGQGDNSPLHF. This chain uses TRBV18 with TRBJ1-6; the match to TRBD1 covers 8 bases. Losses at the gene ends were 3 bases for V and 5 bases for J; bases not matched to a gene: 3. In germline, CDR1 is KGHSH, CDR2 LQKENI. This CDR3 has 15 residues.

The chain joins TRBV5-1 to TRBJ2-1; 8 nucleotides match TRBD2. The CDR3 is 14 residues long. Germline V gene sequence: CDR1 SGHRS, CDR2 YFSETQ. J lost 8 bases, V lost 0 bases, and 4 bases had no gene match. The CDR3 region is CASSLAGGPDEQFF. In DNA form, the CDR3 reads TGCGCCAGCAGCTTGGCGGGGGGGCCAGATGAGCAGTTCTTC.

This chain connects TRBV11-2 to TRBJ2-5; D gene ambiguous. The ends were cut back, 2 bases at V and 7 bases at J, with 5 bases in the middle. In germline, CDR1 is SGHAT, CDR2 FQNNGV. The CDR3 covers 11 residues. The CDR3 nucleotides are TGTGCCAGCAGCTTATCCGTGACCCAGTACTTC. Translation gives CASSLSVTQYF. The full variable domain, with the rest looked up from reference TRBV11-2 and TRBJ2-5, is EAGVAQSPRYKIIEKRQSVAFWCNPISGHATLYWYQQILGQGPKLLIQFQNNGVVDDSQLPKDRFSAERLKGVDSTLKIQPAKLEDSAVYLCASSLSVTQYFGPGTRLLVL.

V is TRBV9 and J is TRBJ1-6; D uncertain. CDR1 is SGDLS and CDR2 is YYNGEE in the germline V gene. This CDR3 is built from 14 residues. Trimming left V 1 base short and J 2 bases short, with 4 bases between. The CDR3: CASSVMTYNSPLHF. For the CDR3, the DNA is TGTGCCAGCAGCGTAATGACCTATAATTCACCCCTCCACTTT.

This clone was observed once. The chain has TRBV6-5 and TRBJ1-2; D perhaps matches TRBD1 (5 bases). CDR3 length: 15 residues. V gave up 0 bases and J gave up 3 bases, with 11 bases separating them. Germline V lookup: CDR1 MNHEY, CDR2 SVGAGI. The CDR3 reads CASSYSIAGYYGYTF. CDR3 in DNA: TGTGCCAGCAGTTACTCGATAGCAGGGTACTATGGCTACACCTTC.

The rearrangement uses TRBV19 and TRBJ2-5; D assignment may be TRBD1 or TRBD2 (5 bases each). In germline, CDR1 is LNHDA, CDR2 SQIVND (reference sequence). The CDR3 sequence is 13 residues long. Trimming left V 4 bases short and J 3 bases short, with 9 bases between. This CDR3 reads CASSTGREETQYF. The CDR3 DNA is TGTGCCAGTAGTACGGGACGAGAAGAGACCCAGTACTTC.

The J gene is TRBJ1-1, the V gene TRBV7-2; the D gene is possibly TRBD1 (6 bases). Looked up from germline, CDR1 is SGHTA and CDR2 is FQGNSA. V lost 5 bases to trimming and J lost 0 bases, with 10 bases between them. The CDR3 totals 14 residues. CDR3 in amino acids: CASSPQGLNTEAFF. The DNA for the CDR3 is TGTGCCAGCAGCCCACAGGGCTTGAACACTGAAGCTTTCTTT.

The chain recombines TRBV6-5 with TRBJ1-5, with no clear D. Per germline, CDR1 MNHEY and CDR2 SVGAGI. V was shortened by 0 bases and J by 0 bases, with 6 bases between the two germline ends. The CDR3 is 15 amino acids. The CDR3 DNA follows: TGTGCCAGCAGTTACTCGAGAGATAGCAATCAGCCCCAGCATTTT. Protein product: CASSYSRDSNQPQHF.

The rearrangement uses TRBV6-2 or TRBV6-3 and TRBJ2-1; 12 nucleotides match TRBD2. Germline loops: CDR1 MNHEY, CDR2 SVGEGT. Losses at the gene ends were 4 bases for V and 2 bases for J; bases not matched to a gene: 6. The CDR3 sequence is 17 residues long. CDR3 loop: CASSSTSGGVTYNEQFF. DNA for the CDR3: TGTGCCAGCAGTTCGACTAGCGGGGGAGTAACCTACAATGAGCAGTTCTTC.

The rearrangement uses TRBV5-6 and TRBJ1-1; 9 bases are a match to TRBD1. Germline loops: CDR1 SGHDT, CDR2 YYEEEE. V lost 4 bases, J lost 8 bases, and 9 bases stayed unmatched. This CDR3 has 14 amino acids. The CDR3 sequence is CASSLRTGAKEAFF. The DNA of the CDR3 is TGTGCCAGCAGCCTCCGGACAGGGGCGAAAGAAGCTTTCTTT.